Sequencing of this T cell receptor (beta chain) was carried out in a study of CXCR3-negative and CXCR3-positive naive CD8 T cells. Note on this clonotype: Its antigen is undetermined.

5' RACE with UMI labels generated the TRB cDNA libraries. TCRdb re-called the 5' RACE reads and shows each CDR3 protein once, DNA omitted. The sample totals around 140,000 distinct CDR3 sequences. Germline V gene lookup returns CDR1 LGHNA and CDR2 YSLEER. CDR3 length equals 15 residues. Study conclusions and caveats: CXCR3-positive naive cells carried more hydrophobic TRB CDR3s than CXCR3-negative ones.

This sequence joins TRBV4-3 and TRBJ2-2. The origin of this receptor is a human donor in good health. Some clones in this sample may be carry-over from other donors' samples. The specimen was naive CXCR3+ CD8+ T cells from blood. Subset of the sample: CD45RO-CCR7+CD27+CD95- naive CD8+ T cells expressing CXCR3 (TNR3+). The CDR3 is CASSQALLNTGELFF.